Following are 25 T cell receptor beta chains from one sample sequenced in a study of cytomegalovirus exposure and HLA in healthy donors (dated by TCRdb to about 2017). The library was prepared using the immunoSEQ multiplex PCR assay. A mixture of 60 forward primers for TCR Vbeta segments and 13 reverse primers for TCR Jbeta segments was used in the multiplex PCR. TCRdb re-hosts the immuneACCESS table, in-frame sequences only. Its copies lack some clones; in the studies checked, an unresolved V gene accounts for under half of them, and the cause for the rest is not known. For this sample the table gives approximately 210,000 clones, of which more than 75% were detected only once. Roughly 5.5% of the sample lies in the top ten. The sample comprised PBMCs. All receptors derive from a man aged 35-49 years in good health and CMV-seropositive.

The chain is built from TRBV29-1 and TRBJ1-2, with D maybe TRBD1 (6 bases). Trimming left V 0 bases short and J 3 bases short, with 17 bases between. CDR1 is SQVTM and CDR2 is ANQGSEA in the germline V gene. This CDR3 has 16 amino acids. Here the CDR3 reads CSVEEGQRTPDYGYTF. CDR3 in DNA: TGCAGCGTTGAAGAGGGACAAAGGACACCCGACTATGGCTACACCTTC.

The V call is TRBV9, the J call TRBJ2-5; no clear D. The CDR3 spans 15 residues. CDR1 is SGDLS, CDR2 YYNGEE, per germline. Between the trimmed V and J ends, which lost 2 bases and 4 bases, there was a span of 15 bases. This CDR3 reads CASSVGLDPGETQYF. DNA of the CDR3: TGTGCCAGCAGCGTTGGTCTAGATCCCGGAGAGACCCAGTACTTC.

This sequence joins TRBV5-4 and TRBJ2-7; 12 nucleotides line up with TRBD2. The CDR3 consists of 16 residues. In germline, CDR1 is SGHNT, CDR2 YYREEE (reference sequence). V shed 0 bases, J shed 0 bases, and the junction held 1 base outside the gene matches. The CDR3 loop reads CASSLVTSGSSYEQYF. The DNA of the CDR3 is TGTGCCAGCAGCTTGGTGACTAGCGGGAGCTCCTACGAGCAGTACTTC.

This sequence joins TRBV7-2 and TRBJ2-1; 9 bases match TRBD1. With 5 bases clipped from V and 8 bases from J, the junction kept 4 bases outside the gene matches. Germline V gene data show CDR1 as SGHTA and CDR2 as FQGNSA. This CDR3 has 13 amino acids. CDR3 nucleotide sequence: TGTGCCAGCAGCGACAGGGGGTTGGATGAGCAGTTCTTC. This codes for CASSDRGLDEQFF. Supplemented by reference TRBV7-2 and TRBJ2-1, the full variable domain reads GAGVSQSPSNKVTEKGKDVELRCDPISGHTALYWYRQSLGQGLEFLIYFQGNSAPDKSGLPSDRFSAERTGGSVSTLTIQRTQQEDSAVYLCASSDRGLDEQFFGPGTRLTVL.

The gene calls are TRBV7-3 and TRBJ2-1, with 9 bases identical to TRBD2. Germline trimming cut 5 bases from V and 7 bases from J; bases unmatched to any gene: 9. The CDR3 is 15 residues long. Looked up from germline, CDR1 is SGHTA and CDR2 is FQGTGA. CDR3 loop: CASSNSGSFLNEQFF. The CDR3 DNA sequence: TGTGCCAGCAGCAATAGCGGGAGTTTCCTGAATGAGCAGTTCTTC.

DNA of the CDR3: TGTGCCACCAGCAGAGATGGGTGGGGGGTGACAGAACCCAATCAGCCCCAGCATTTT. Translation: CATSRDGWGVTEPNQPQHF. The V gene is TRBV15, the J gene TRBJ1-5; TRBD1 might be the D (5 bases). CDR3 length equals 19 residues. V was shortened by 0 bases and J by 3 bases, with 21 bases between the two germline ends. CDR1 and CDR2 from the germline V gene are LNHNV and YYDKDF (reference sequence).

J is TRBJ1-1 and V is TRBV19; D is unresolved. V was cut by 2 bases and J by 0 bases, with 10 bases left in between. The CDR3 extends over 15 amino acids. The germline V gene encodes CDR1 LNHDA and CDR2 SQIVND (reference sequence). The CDR3 here is CASSIRNRLNTEAFF. The CDR3 DNA follows: TGTGCCAGTAGTATAAGGAACAGACTGAACACTGAAGCTTTCTTT. Filled out from reference TRBV19 and TRBJ1-1, the complete variable domain reads DGGITQSPKYLFRKEGQNVTLSCEQNLNHDAMYWYRQDPGQGLRLIYYSQIVNDFQKGDIAEGYSVSREKKESFPLTVTSAQKNPTAFYLCASSIRNRLNTEAFFGQGTRLTVV.

V and J are TRBV7-8 and TRBJ2-2; 8 nucleotides match TRBD1. J was trimmed by 0 bases and V by 5 bases; bases with no gene match: 2. This CDR3 spans 15 amino acids. Germline CDR1 SGHVS, CDR2 FQNEAQ. CDR3 DNA: TGTGCCAGCAGCCGGGACAGGTCGAACACCGGGGAGCTGTTTTTT. Amino acids: CASSRDRSNTGELFF. The full variable domain, in which reference TRBV7-8 and TRBJ2-2 provide the parts outside the CDR3, is GAGVSQSPRYKVAKRGQDVALRCDPISGHVSLFWYQQALGQGPEFLTYFQNEAQLDKSGLPSDRFFAERPEGSVSTLKIQRTQQEDSAVYLCASSRDRSNTGELFFGEGSRLTVL.

A few counts support this clone. This chain joins TRBV6-1 and TRBJ2-3, with TRBD2 identical over 9 bases. Germline assignment: CDR1 MNHNS and CDR2 SASEGT. Trimming at V came to 6 bases and at J to 5 bases, leaving 6 bases not matched to a gene. The CDR3 totals 14 residues. The CDR3 loop reads CASRDSGRLDTQYF. CDR3 bases: TGTGCCAGCAGAGATAGCGGGAGATTAGATACGCAGTATTTT.

The genes are TRBV19 and TRBJ2-7; D perhaps matches TRBD2 (6 bases). The CDR3 length is 13 residues. Trimming pared 3 bases from V and 6 bases from J, leaving 12 bases between. Germline V gives CDR1 LNHDA, CDR2 SQIVND (reference sequence). Here the CDR3 DNA reads TGTGCCAGTAGTATCCAGGGAGGAGGCGAGCAGTACGTC. It encodes CASSIQGGGEQYV.

This clone was observed a handful of times. The CDR3 region has the DNA TGTGCCAGCAGTACTCACAGGGGGCGAACTAATGAAAAACTGTTTTTT. It is translated as CASSTHRGRTNEKLFF. The genes are TRBV25-1 and TRBJ1-4; 9 positions match TRBD1. The ends lost 5 bases at V and 1 base at J; junction bases unmatched: 5. The CDR3 extends over 16 amino acids. The germline V gene has CDR1 MGHDK and CDR2 SYGVNS. Based on the CDR3 plus reference TRBV25-1 and TRBJ1-4, the full variable domain is EADIYQTPRYLVIGTGKKITLECSQTMGHDKMYWYQQDPGMELHLIHYSYGVNSTEKGDLSSESTVSRIRTEHFPLTLESARPSHTSQYLCASSTHRGRTNEKLFFGSGTQLSVL.

This sequence joins TRBV7-8 and TRBJ1-2; D is ambiguous. Germline V gene lookup returns CDR1 SGHVS and CDR2 FQNEAQ. CDR3 length: 18 residues. V shed 1 base and J shed 1 base, with 19 bases lying between them. CDR3 DNA sequence: TGTGCCAGCAGCTTAGTGGGTGGTTTTGCGGGGATTAACTATGGCTACACCTTC. It yields the protein CASSLVGGFAGINYGYTF.

The rearrangement links TRBV25-1 to TRBJ2-1; D possibly corresponds to TRBD2 (5 bases). Germline V gene data show CDR1 as MGHDK and CDR2 as SYGVNS. There are 14 residues in the CDR3. Trimming stripped 7 bases from V and 1 base from J, with 11 bases between. Here the CDR3 reads CASISGPSYNEQFF. The CDR3 DNA reads TGTGCCAGCATCAGCGGACCTTCCTACAATGAGCAGTTCTTC.

This clone was counted a single time. The chain has TRBV6-5 and TRBJ1-1; 9 bases match TRBD1. The ends lost 5 bases at V and 4 bases at J; junction bases unmatched: 8. The CDR3 extends over 15 amino acids. Per the germline V gene, CDR1 is MNHEY and CDR2 is SVGAGI. The CDR3 reads CASSRTGVAGTEAFF. The DNA of the CDR3 is TGTGCCAGCAGTCGGACAGGGGTCGCGGGCACTGAAGCTTTCTTT.

This chain connects TRBV11-2 to TRBJ2-1, with D unclear. Germline lookup yields CDR1 SGHAT and CDR2 FQNNGV. This CDR3 is 12 amino acids long. Trimming removed 1 base from V and 6 bases from J, with 4 bases in between. The CDR3, as DNA: TGTGCCAGCAGCTTAGCAGGCAATGAGCAGTTCTTC. It yields the protein CASSLAGNEQFF. Drawing the rest from reference TRBV11-2 and TRBJ2-1, the complete variable domain is EAGVAQSPRYKIIEKRQSVAFWCNPISGHATLYWYQQILGQGPKLLIQFQNNGVVDDSQLPKDRFSAERLKGVDSTLKIQPAKLEDSAVYLCASSLAGNEQFFGPGTRLTVL.

The rearrangement uses TRBV10-1 and TRBJ1-1; D not resolved. Trimming cost V 4 bases and J 2 bases, with 8 bases left between them. Germline CDR1 WNHNN, CDR2 SYGVQD (reference sequence). The CDR3 has 13 residues. This CDR3 is CASSVQRNTEAFF. The CDR3 coding sequence is TGCGCCAGCAGTGTACAGAGAAACACTGAAGCTTTCTTT.

The rearrangement uses TRBV5-4 and TRBJ1-2; D may be TRBD1 (5 bases). Trimming left V 4 bases short and J 3 bases short, with 13 bases between. The length of the CDR3 is 14 residues. Germline V CDR1 and CDR2: SGHNT, YYREEE (reference sequence). The CDR3 coding sequence is TGTGCCAGCAGCCTGGGCGGGGGTGACTATGGCTACACCTTC. This sequence encodes CASSLGGGDYGYTF. The full variable domain, in which reference TRBV5-4 and TRBJ1-2 provide the parts outside the CDR3, is ETGVTQSPTHLIKTRGQQVTLRCSSQSGHNTVSWYQQALGQGPQFIFQYYREEENGRGNFPPRFSGLQFPNYSSELNVNALELDDSALYLCASSLGGGDYGYTFGSGTRLTVV.

The chain links TRBV21-1 to TRBJ2-7; the DNA was not used to check the table's D call, TRBD2. TRBV21-1 is annotated as a pseudogene. The length of the CDR3 is 12 residues. Here the CDR3 DNA reads TGTGCCAGCAGCAATGGGGAGTACGAGCAGTACGTC. This sequence encodes CASSNGEYEQYV.

The chain employs TRBV5-6 and TRBJ2-7; 8 bases fit TRBD2. V dropped 6 bases and J dropped 3; count of bases not matched to a gene: 11. The CDR3 extends over 15 amino acids. CDR1 and CDR2 from the germline V gene are SGHDT and YYEEEE. In DNA form, the CDR3 reads TGTGCCAGCACCCTCGGGGTAGCGGGGCACTACGAGCAGTACGTC. This codes for CASTLGVAGHYEQYV.

This chain links TRBV5-4 with TRBJ1-2; 8 bases fit TRBD1. This CDR3 has 14 amino acids. Germline CDR1 SGHNT, CDR2 YYREEE (reference sequence). Germline trimming cut 4 bases from V and 7 bases from J; bases unmatched to any gene: 9. The CDR3 spells CASSKGQEGGGYTF. The CDR3 DNA follows: TGTGCCAGCAGCAAGGGACAGGAGGGAGGTGGCTACACCTTC.

The chain uses TRBV29-1 and TRBJ2-2; 7 bases line up with TRBD2. The CDR3 extends over 14 amino acids. CDR1 is SQVTM, CDR2 ANQGSEA, per germline. After removal of 4 bases from V and 0 bases from J, the junction contained 2 bases not matched to a gene. CDR3 sequence reads: CSVGTSSNTGELFF. The CDR3 DNA is TGCAGCGTTGGGACTAGTTCGAACACCGGGGAGCTGTTTTTT.

This chain connects TRBV12-5 to TRBJ2-3; 9 nucleotides agree with TRBD2. Germline values: CDR1 LGHNT, CDR2 FRNRAP. There are 17 residues in the CDR3. V lost 2 bases, J lost 2 bases, and 8 bases stayed unmatched. CDR3 nucleotides: TGTGCTAGTGGTTTGCTGCGGGGGGGGGTTTACACAGATACGCAGTATTTT. The encoded protein is CASGLLRGGVYTDTQYF.

The chain employs TRBV5-6 and TRBJ2-3, with 7 bases identical to TRBD2. Trimming at V came to 1 base and at J to 7 bases, leaving 9 bases not matched to a gene. There are 15 residues in the CDR3. From germline, CDR1 is SGHDT and CDR2 YYEEEE. DNA for the CDR3: TGTGCCAGCAGCTTGTCGGGGAGGGCCTTGAATACGCAGTATTTT. Its translation: CASSLSGRALNTQYF.

A single count supports this clone. The gene calls are TRBV19 and TRBJ2-7; 12 nucleotides align to TRBD2. With V trimmed by 5 bases and J by 4 bases, 6 bases remained unmatched. The V gene's germline CDR1 is LNHDA and CDR2 SQIVND (reference sequence). CDR3 size: 15 residues. The CDR3: CASSSTGLAGYEQYF. CDR3 coding DNA: TGTGCCAGTAGTTCAACGGGACTAGCGGGTTACGAGCAGTACTTC.

V gene TRBV2 combines with J gene TRBJ2-5, with D perhaps TRBD1 (6 bases). CDR1 and CDR2 from the germline V gene are SNHLY and FYNNEI. Trimming pared 6 bases from V and 5 bases from J, leaving 13 bases between. CDR3 length: 13 amino acids. The CDR3, as DNA: TGTGCCAGCAGCCCCCAGGGGCATGAGACCCAGTACTTC. It translates to CASSPQGHETQYF. The complete variable domain, with remaining parts taken from reference TRBV2 and TRBJ2-5, reads EPEVTQTPSHQVTQMGQEVILRCVPISNHLYFYWYRQILGQKVEFLVSFYNNEISEKSEIFDDQFSVERPDGSNFTLKIRSTKLEDSAMYFCASSPQGHETQYFGPGTRLLVL.